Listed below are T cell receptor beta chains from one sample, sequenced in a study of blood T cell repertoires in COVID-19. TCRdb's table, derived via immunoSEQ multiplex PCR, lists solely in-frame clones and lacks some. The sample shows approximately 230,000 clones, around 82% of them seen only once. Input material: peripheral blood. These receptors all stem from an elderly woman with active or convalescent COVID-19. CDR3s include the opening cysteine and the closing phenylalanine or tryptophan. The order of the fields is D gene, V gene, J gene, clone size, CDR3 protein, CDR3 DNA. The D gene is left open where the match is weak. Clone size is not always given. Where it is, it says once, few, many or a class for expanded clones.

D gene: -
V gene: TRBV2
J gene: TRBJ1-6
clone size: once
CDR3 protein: CASSELGEGNNSPLHF
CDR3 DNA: TGTGCCAGCAGTGAATTGGGGGAGGGGAATAATTCACCCCTCCACTTT

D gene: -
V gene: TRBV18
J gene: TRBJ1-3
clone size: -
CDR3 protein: CASSSSLPSSGNTIYF
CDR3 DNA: TGTGCCAGCTCTTCGTCCCTACCGAGCTCTGGAAACACCATATATTTT

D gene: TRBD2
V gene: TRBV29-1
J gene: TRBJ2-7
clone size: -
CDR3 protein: CSALGTSGRYEQYF
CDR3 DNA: TGCAGCGCGCTCGGGACTAGCGGGAGATACGAGCAGTACTTC

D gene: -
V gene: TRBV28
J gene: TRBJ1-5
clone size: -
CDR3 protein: CASSSTDQPQHF
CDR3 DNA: TGTGCCAGCAGTAGTACAGACCAGCCCCAGCATTTT

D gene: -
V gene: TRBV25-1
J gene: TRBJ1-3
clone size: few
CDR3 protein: CASTNPGEGWAGNTIYF
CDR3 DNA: TGTGCCAGCACCAACCCAGGCGAGGGATGGGCAGGAAACACCATATATTTT

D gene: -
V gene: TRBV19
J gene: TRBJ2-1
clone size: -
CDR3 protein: CASSIGQNNEQFF
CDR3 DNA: TGTGCCAGTAGTATAGGGCAGAACAATGAGCAGTTCTTC

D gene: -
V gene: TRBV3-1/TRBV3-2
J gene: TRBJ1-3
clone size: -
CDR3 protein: CASSQEQVFSGNTIYF
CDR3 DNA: TGTGCCAGCAGCCAAGAACAGGTTTTCTCTGGAAACACCATATATTTT

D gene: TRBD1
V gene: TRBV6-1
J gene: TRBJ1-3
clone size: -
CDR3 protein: CATARGQGNTIYF
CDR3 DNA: TGTGCCACTGCAAGGGGGCAAGGAAACACCATATATTTT

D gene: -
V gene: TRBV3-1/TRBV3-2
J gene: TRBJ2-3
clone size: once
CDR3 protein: CASSQVGTSTDTQYF
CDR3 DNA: TGTGCCAGCAGCCAAGTTGGGACAAGTACAGATACGCAGTATTTT

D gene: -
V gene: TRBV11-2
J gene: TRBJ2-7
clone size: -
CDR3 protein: CASSRGYEQYF
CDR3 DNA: TGTGCCAGCAGCCGAGGGTACGAGCAGTACTTC

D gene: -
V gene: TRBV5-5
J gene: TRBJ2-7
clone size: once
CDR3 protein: CASSHSGIVSYEQYF
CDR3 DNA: TGTGCCAGCAGCCACTCCGGGATTGTCTCTTACGAGCAGTACTTC

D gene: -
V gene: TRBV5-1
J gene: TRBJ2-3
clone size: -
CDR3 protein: CASSLTTDTQYF
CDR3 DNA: TGCGCCAGCAGCCTAACCACAGATACGCAGTATTTT

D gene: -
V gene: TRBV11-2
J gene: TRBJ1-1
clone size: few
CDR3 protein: CASSSGGPEAFF
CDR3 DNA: TGTGCCAGCAGCTCGGGAGGCCCTGAAGCTTTCTTT

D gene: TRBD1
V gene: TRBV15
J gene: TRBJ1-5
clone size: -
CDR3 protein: CATSFRDRGNQPQHF
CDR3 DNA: TGTGCCACCAGCTTCCGGGACAGGGGGAATCAGCCCCAGCATTTT

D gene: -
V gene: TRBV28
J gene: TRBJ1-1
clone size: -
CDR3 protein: CASSLVGNTEAFF
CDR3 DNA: TGTGCCAGCAGTTTGGTCGGGAACACTGAAGCTTTCTTT

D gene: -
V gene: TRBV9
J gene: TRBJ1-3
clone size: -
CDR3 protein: CASSTTGGGNTIYF
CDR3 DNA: TGTGCCAGCAGCACCACGGGAGGCGGTAACACCATATATTTT

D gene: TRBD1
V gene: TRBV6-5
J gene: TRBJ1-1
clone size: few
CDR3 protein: CASSYSWTGENTEAFF
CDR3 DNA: TGTGCCAGCAGTTACTCCTGGACAGGGGAGAACACTGAAGCTTTCTTT

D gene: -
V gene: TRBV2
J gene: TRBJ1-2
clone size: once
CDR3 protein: CASTSSLWYNGYTF
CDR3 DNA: TGTGCCAGCACCTCCTCTCTGTGGTACAACGGCTACACCTTC

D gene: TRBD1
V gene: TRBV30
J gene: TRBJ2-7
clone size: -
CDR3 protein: CAWTGIHEQYF
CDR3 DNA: TGTGCTTGGACAGGGATCCACGAGCAGTACTTC

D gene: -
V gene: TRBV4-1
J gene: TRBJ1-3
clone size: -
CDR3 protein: CASSQDPRGSGNTIYF
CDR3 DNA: TGCGCCAGCAGCCAGGACCCCAGGGGATCTGGAAACACCATATATTTT

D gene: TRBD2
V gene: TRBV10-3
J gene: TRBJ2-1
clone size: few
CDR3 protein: CAIRAGLATYNEQFF
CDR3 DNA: TGTGCCATCAGAGCGGGACTAGCAACCTACAATGAGCAGTTCTTC

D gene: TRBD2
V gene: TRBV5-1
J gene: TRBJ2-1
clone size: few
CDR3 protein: CASSLVGGSTHEQFF
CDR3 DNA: TGCGCCAGCAGCTTGGTTGGCGGGAGTACGCATGAGCAGTTCTTC

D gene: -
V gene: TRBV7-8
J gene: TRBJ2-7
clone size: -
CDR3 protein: CASSLDSGAAAEEQYF
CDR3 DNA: TGTGCCAGCAGCTTAGACTCAGGGGCCGCGGCTGAGGAGCAGTACTTC

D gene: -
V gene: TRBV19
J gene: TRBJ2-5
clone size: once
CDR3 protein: CASSIRETQYF
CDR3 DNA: TGTGCCAGTAGTATTCGGGAGACCCAGTACTTC

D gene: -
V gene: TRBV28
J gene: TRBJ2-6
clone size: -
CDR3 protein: CASGGTASGANVLTF
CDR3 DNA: TGTGCCAGCGGGGGGACAGCATCTGGGGCCAACGTCCTGACTTTC

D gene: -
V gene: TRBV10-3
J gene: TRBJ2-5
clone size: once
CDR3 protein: CAIRVLGGETQYF
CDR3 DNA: TGTGCCATCAGGGTTCTGGGCGGGGAGACCCAGTACTTC

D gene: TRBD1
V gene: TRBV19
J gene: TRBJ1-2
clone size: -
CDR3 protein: CASSIGTPGQNYGYTF
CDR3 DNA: TGTGCCAGTAGTATAGGAACTCCGGGACAGAACTATGGCTACACCTTC

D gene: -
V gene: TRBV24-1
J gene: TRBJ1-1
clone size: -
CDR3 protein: CATERGSEAFF
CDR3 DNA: TGTGCCACTGAAAGGGGCAGTGAAGCTTTCTTT

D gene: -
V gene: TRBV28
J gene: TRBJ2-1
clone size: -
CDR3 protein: CASSFRTPYYNEQFF
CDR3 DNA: TGTGCCAGCAGTTTCCGAACTCCCTACTACAATGAGCAGTTCTTC

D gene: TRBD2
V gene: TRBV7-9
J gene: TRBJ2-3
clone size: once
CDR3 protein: CASSLIRLAATDTQYF
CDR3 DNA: TGTGCCAGCAGCTTAATACGGCTAGCGGCTACAGATACGCAGTATTTT

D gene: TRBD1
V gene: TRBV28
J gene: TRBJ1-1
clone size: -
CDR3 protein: CASSSPTGGLVTEAFF
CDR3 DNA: TGTGCCAGCAGTTCCCCCACAGGGGGCTTGGTCACTGAAGCTTTCTTT

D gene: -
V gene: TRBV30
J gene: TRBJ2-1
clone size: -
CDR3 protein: CAWSVRGGYDEQFF
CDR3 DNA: TGTGCCTGGAGTGTAAGGGGGGGGTACGATGAGCAGTTCTTC

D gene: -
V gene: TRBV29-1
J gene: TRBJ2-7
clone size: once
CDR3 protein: CSVEFTGSGEQYF
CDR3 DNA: TGCAGCGTTGAATTCACAGGGTCGGGTGAGCAGTACTTC

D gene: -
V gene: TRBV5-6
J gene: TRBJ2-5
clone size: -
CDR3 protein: CASSLFLYQDSMQETQYF
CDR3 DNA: TGTGCCAGCAGCTTGTTTCTTTATCAGGACAGTATGCAAGAGACCCAGTACTTC

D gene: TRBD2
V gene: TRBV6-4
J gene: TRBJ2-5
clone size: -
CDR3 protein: CASSGLAGETQYF
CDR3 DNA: TGTGCCAGCAGTGGACTAGCGGGAGAGACCCAGTACTTC

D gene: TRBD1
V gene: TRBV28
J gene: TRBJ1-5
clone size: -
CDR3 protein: CASRMTGLNQPQHF
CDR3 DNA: TGTGCCAGCAGAATGACAGGGCTCAATCAGCCCCAGCATTTT

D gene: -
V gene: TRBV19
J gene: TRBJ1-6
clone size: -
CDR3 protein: CASSMRRKNSPLHF
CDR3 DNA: TGTGCCAGTAGTATGAGGCGGAAAAATTCACCCCTCCACTTT

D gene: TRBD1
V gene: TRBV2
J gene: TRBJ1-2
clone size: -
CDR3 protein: CASTLSTGANYGYTF
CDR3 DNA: TGTGCCAGCACCCTCTCGACAGGGGCTAACTATGGCTACACCTTC

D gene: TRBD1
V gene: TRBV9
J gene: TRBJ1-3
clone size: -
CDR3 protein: CASSPGTESSGNTIYF
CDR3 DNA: TGTGCCAGCAGCCCCGGGACAGAGAGCTCTGGAAACACCATATATTTT

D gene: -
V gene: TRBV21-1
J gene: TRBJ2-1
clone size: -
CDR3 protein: CASSNKLATSHVIEQFF
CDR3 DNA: TGTGCCAGCAGCAATAAATTGGCCACCTCGCACGTTATTGAGCAGTTCTTC

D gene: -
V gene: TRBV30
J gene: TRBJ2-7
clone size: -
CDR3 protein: CAWSESSGVLYF
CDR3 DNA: TGTGCCTGGAGTGAGAGCAGCGGTGTTTTGTACTTC

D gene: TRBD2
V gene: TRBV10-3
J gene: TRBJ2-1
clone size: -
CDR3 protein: CAISDTSGRVNEQFF
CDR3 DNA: TGTGCCATCAGTGATACTAGCGGGAGGGTCAATGAGCAGTTCTTC

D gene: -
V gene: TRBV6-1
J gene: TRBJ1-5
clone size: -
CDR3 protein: CASSEVPGWNQPQHF
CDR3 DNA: TGTGCCAGCAGTGAGGTACCAGGGTGGAATCAGCCCCAGCATTTT

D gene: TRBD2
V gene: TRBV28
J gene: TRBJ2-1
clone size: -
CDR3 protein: CASRRRAGGLYNEQFF
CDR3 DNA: TGTGCCAGCAGACGCCGAGCGGGGGGCTTGTACAATGAGCAGTTCTTC